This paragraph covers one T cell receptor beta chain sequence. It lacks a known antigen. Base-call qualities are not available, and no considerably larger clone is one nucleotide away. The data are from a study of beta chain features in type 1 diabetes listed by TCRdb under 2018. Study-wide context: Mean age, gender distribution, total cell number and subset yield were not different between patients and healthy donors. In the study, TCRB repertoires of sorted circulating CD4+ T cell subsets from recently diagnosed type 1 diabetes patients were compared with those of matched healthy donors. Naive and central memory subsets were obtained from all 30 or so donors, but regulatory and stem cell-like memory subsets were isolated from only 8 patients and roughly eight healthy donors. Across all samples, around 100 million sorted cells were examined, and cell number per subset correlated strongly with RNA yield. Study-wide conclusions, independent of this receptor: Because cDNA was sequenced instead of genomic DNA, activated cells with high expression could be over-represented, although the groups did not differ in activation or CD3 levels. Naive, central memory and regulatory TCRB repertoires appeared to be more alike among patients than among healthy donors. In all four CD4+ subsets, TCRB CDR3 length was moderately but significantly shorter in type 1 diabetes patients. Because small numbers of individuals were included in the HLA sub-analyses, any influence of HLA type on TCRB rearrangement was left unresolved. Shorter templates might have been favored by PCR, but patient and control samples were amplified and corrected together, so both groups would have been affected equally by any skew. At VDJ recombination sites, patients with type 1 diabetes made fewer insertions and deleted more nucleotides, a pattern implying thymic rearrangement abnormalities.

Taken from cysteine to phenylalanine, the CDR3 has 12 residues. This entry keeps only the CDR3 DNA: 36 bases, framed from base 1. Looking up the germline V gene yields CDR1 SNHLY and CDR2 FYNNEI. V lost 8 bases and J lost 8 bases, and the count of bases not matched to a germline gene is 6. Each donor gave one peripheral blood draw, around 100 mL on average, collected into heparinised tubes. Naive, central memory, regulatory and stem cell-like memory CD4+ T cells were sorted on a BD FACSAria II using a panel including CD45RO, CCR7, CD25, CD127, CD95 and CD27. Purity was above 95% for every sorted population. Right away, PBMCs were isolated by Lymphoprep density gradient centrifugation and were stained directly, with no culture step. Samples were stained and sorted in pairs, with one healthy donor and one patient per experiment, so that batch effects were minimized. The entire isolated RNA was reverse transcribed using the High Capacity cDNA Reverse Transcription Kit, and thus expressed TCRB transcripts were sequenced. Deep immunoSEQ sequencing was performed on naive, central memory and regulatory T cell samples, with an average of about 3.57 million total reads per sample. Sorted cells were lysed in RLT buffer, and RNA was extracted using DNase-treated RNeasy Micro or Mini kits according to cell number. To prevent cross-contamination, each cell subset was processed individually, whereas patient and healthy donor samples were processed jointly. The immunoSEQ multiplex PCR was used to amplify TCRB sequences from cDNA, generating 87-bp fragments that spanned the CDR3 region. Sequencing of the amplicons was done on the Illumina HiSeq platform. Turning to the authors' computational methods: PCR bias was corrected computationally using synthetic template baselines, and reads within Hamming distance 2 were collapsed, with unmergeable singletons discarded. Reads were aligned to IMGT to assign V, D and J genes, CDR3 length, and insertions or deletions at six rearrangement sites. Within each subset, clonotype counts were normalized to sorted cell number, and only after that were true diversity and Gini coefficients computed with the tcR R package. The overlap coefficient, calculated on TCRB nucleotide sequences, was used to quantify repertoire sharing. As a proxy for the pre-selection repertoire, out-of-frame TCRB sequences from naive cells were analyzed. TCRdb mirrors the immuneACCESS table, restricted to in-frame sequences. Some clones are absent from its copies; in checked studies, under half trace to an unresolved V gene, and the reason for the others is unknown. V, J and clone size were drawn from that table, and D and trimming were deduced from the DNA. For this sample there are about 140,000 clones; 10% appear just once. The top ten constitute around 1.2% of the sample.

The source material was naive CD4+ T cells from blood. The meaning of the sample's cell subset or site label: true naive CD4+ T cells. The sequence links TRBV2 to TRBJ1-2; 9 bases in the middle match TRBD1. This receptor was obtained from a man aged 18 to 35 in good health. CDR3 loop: CASGDRVGGYTF. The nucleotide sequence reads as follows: TGTGCCAGCGGGGACAGGGTGGGAGGCTACACCTTC.